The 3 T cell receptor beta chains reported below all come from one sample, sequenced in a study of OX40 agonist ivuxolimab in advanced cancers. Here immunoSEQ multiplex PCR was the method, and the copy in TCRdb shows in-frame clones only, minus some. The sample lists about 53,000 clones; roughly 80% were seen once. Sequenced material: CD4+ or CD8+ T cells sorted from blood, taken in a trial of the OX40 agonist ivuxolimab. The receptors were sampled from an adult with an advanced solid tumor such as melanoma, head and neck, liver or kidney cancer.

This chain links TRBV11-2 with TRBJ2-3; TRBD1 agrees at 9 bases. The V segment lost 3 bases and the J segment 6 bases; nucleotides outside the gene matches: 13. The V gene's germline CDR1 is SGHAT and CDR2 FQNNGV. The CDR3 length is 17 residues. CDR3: CASSLTGQGQLWDTQYF. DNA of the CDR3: TGTGCCAGCAGCTTGACGGGACAGGGTCAACTCTGGGATACGCAGTATTTT.

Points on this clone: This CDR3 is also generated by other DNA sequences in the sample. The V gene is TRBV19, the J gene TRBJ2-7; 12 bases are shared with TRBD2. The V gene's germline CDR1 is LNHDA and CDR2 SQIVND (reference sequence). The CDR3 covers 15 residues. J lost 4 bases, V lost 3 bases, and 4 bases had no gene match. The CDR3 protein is CASSIPGTSGYEQYF. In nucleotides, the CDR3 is TGTGCCAGTAGTATTCCCGGGACTAGCGGGTACGAGCAGTACTTC.

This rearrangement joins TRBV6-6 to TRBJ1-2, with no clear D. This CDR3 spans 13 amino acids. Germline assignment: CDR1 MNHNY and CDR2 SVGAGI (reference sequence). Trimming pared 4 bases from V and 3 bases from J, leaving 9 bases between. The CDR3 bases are TGTGCCAGCAGTTCACCAAACCACTATGGCTACACCTTC. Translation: CASSSPNHYGYTF.